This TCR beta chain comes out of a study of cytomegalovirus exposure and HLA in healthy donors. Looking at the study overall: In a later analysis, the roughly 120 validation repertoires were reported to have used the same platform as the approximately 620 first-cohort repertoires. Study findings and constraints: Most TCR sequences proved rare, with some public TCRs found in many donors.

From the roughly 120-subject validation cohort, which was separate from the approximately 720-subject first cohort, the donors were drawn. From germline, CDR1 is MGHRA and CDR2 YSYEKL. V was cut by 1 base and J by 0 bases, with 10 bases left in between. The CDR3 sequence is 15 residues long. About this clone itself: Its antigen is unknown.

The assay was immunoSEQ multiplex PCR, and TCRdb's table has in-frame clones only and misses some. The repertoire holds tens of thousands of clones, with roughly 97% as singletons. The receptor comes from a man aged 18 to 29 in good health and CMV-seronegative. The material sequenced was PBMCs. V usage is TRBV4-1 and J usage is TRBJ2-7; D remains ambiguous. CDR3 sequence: CASSQVLGSSYEQYF. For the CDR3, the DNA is TGCGCCAGCAGCCAAGTTTTGGGCAGCTCCTACGAGCAGTACTTC.